This TCR beta chain was found in a study of response to subunit inactivated influenza vaccine. Study-wide results and caveats: T cells newly recruited by each seasonal influenza vaccination are few, the authors suggested.

The V end was cut by 3 bases, the J end by 0 bases, with 9 bases between. The length of the CDR3 is 14 residues. From germline, CDR1 is DFQATT and CDR2 SNEGSKA (reference sequence). TCRdb called the RT-PCR reads again in MiXCR, with one record for every CDR3 protein. Found here are hundreds of thousands of distinct CDR3 sequences, around a sixth of them singletons; the top ten hold roughly a tenth. With respect to this clonotype: Its target is not known.

The gene calls are TRBV20-1 and TRBJ1-5, with D possibly TRBD1 on 6 matching bases. The sample here was PBMCs from blood, taken around 5 days after vaccination. The source of this sequence is a man aged 50-59 years who received an inactivated influenza vaccine. The CDR3 nucleotides are TGCAGTGCTAGGGACAGCCATAGCAATCAGCCCCAGCATTTT. Its translation is CSARDSHSNQPQHF.